Each of the 9 T cell receptor beta chains below was sequenced from the same sample in a study of blood T cell repertoires in COVID-19. Measured with immunoSEQ multiplex PCR; TCRdb has only the in-frame clones, and not every one. The sample contains 360,000 or so clones, about 90% of which appear only once. The sequenced sample was PBMCs or T cells enriched from blood (not recorded which). Source of these receptors: a woman aged 30 to 39 who had recovered from COVID-19.

V usage is TRBV29-1 and J usage is TRBJ2-1; 7 positions match TRBD1. V lost 5 bases and J lost 5; bases outside the gene matches: 9. This CDR3 is built from 14 residues. From germline, CDR1 is SQVTM and CDR2 ANQGSEA. The CDR3 nucleotides read TGCAGCGTTCGGGACAGCTTCTTGGACAATGAGCAGTTCTTC. Its translation: CSVRDSFLDNEQFF.

The CDR3 sequence is CASSILGRGGGNTIYF. CDR3 sequence (DNA): TGTGCCAGCAGTATTCTAGGACGAGGGGGTGGAAACACCATATATTTT. The rearrangement links TRBV2 to TRBJ1-3, with D possibly matching TRBD1 (6 bases). The V and J ends lost 5 bases and 3 bases respectively, with 17 bases between them. CDR1 is SNHLY, CDR2 FYNNEI, per germline. The CDR3 is 16 residues long.

In DNA, the CDR3 is TGTGCCAGCAGCTTGGGACTAGCGCGCTTAGGGGAGCAGTACTTC. Its translation is CASSLGLARLGEQYF. The gene calls are TRBV5-6 and TRBJ2-7, with TRBD2 matching 8 bases. This CDR3 has 15 amino acids. The V gene's germline CDR1 is SGHDT and CDR2 YYEEEE. V shed 0 bases, J shed 7 bases, and the junction held 9 bases outside the gene matches.

This chain connects TRBV7-9 to TRBJ1-2; D not resolved. The V gene lost 4 bases and the J gene lost 8 bases, with 14 bases spanning the gap. This CDR3 contains 13 residues. Germline CDR1 is SEHNR and CDR2 is FQNEAQ (reference sequence). CDR3 region: CASSYFGFYGYTF. The CDR3 nucleotides are TGTGCCAGCAGCTATTTCGGGTTTTACGGCTACACCTTC. Based on the CDR3 plus reference TRBV7-9 and TRBJ1-2, the full variable domain is DTGVSQNPRHKITKRGQNVTFRCDPISEHNRLYWYRQTLGQGPEFLTYFQNEAQLEKSRLLSDRFSAERPKGSFSTLEIQRTEQGDSAMYLCASSYFGFYGYTFGSGTRLTVV.

The chain employs TRBV4-1 and TRBJ1-2, with 8 bases matching TRBD1. Germline-derived CDR1 and CDR2 are MGHRA and YSYEKL. This CDR3 comprises 15 residues. V lost 2 bases, J lost 4 bases, and 6 bases stayed unmatched. CDR3 nucleotide sequence: TGCGCCAGCAGCCAACAACAGGGGGGAACCTATGGCTACACCTTC. Its protein product is CASSQQQGGTYGYTF.

This chain joins TRBV3-1 (or the pseudogene TRBV3-2) and TRBJ1-4, with 11 bases matching TRBD1. The germline V gene has CDR1 LGHDT and CDR2 YNNKEL (reference sequence). Trimming cost V 0 bases and J 3 bases; bases outside gene matches: 15. The CDR3 is made up of 21 amino acids. The CDR3 region is CASSQDYGTGGENCANEKLFF. CDR3 in DNA: TGTGCCAGCAGCCAAGACTACGGGACAGGGGGGGAGAATTGCGCTAATGAAAAACTGTTTTTT.

V usage is TRBV11-3 and J usage is TRBJ2-5; 12 bases align to TRBD2. The V segment lost 4 bases and the J segment 4 bases; nucleotides outside the gene matches: 4. Germline CDR1 reads SGHNT; CDR2 reads YENEEA. The CDR3 consists of 15 residues. As DNA, the CDR3 is TGTGCCAGCAGCTCGACTAGCGGGGGAGGAGAGACCCAGTACTTC. It translates to CASSSTSGGGETQYF.

The rearrangement links TRBV28 to TRBJ1-5, with D perhaps TRBD1 (5 bases). The CDR3 covers 18 residues. CDR1 and CDR2 from the germline V gene are MDHEN and SYDVKM. Trimming took off 7 bases at V and 0 bases at J, with 22 bases between the two ends. CDR3 bases: TGTGCCAGCACACCCTCTAGGGGCAGGCGGTTTAGCAATCAGCCCCAGCATTTT. Residues: CASTPSRGRRFSNQPQHF. Full variable domain (outside the CDR3, taken from reference TRBV28 and TRBJ1-5): DVKVTQSSRYLVKRTGEKVFLECVQDMDHENMFWYRQDPGLGLRLIYFSYDVKMKEKGDIPEGYSVSREKKERFSLILESASTNQTSMYLCASTPSRGRRFSNQPQHFGDGTRLSIL.

This chain links TRBV27 with TRBJ1-1, with TRBD1 as a possible D gene (5 bases). Germline V gene lookup returns CDR1 MNHEY and CDR2 SMNVEV (reference sequence). Trimming removed 7 bases from V and 1 base from J, with 16 bases in between. This CDR3 comprises 15 residues. In DNA form, the CDR3 reads TGTGCCAGCATTCCGTCAAGAAGGGGGAACACTGAAGCTTTCTTT. Translated, it gives CASIPSRRGNTEAFF.